This TCR beta chain was retrieved from a study of blood T cell repertoires in COVID-19. Germline lookup yields CDR1 LGHDT and CDR2 YNNKEL (reference sequence). The ends lost 8 bases at V and 6 bases at J; junction bases unmatched: 5. The CDR3 is made up of 14 amino acids. Method: immunoSEQ multiplex PCR; TCRdb's copy keeps in-frame clones and lacks some. The repertoire holds under 350,000 clones, 65% to 90% seen once, with 4% to 5% in the top ten. The sequencing input was PBMCs or T cells enriched from blood (not recorded which). The receptor comes from a woman aged 35 to 49 with acute COVID-19. This chain uses TRBV3-1 (or the pseudogene TRBV3-2) with TRBJ2-1; TRBD2 matches 12 bases. CDR3 bases: TGTGCCAGCGCACTAGCGGGGGGTCCCAATGAGCAGTTCTTC. It codes for CASALAGGPNEQFF.